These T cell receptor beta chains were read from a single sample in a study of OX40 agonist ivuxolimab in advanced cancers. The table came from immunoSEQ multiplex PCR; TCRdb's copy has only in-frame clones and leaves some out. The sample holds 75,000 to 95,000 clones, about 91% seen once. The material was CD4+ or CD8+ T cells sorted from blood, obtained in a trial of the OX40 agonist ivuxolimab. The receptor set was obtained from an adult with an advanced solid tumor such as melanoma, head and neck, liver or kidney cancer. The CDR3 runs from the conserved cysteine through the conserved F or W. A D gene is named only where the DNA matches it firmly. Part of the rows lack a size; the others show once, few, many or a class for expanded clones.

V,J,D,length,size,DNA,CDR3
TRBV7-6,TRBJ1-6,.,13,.,TGTGCCAGCGGCACTAAGGAGGGTTCACCCCTCCACTTT,CASGTKEGSPLHF
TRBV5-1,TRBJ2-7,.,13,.,TGCGCCAGCAGCTTCGGAGCCACCTACGAGCAGTACTTC,CASSFGATYEQYF
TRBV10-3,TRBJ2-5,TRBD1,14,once,TGTGCCATCAGTGAGGGACAGGGGGAAGAGACCCAGTACTTC,CAISEGQGEETQYF
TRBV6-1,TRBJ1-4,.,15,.,TGTGCCAGCAGCCCTGAGGTTGGAACTAATGAAAAACTGTTTTTT,CASSPEVGTNEKLFF
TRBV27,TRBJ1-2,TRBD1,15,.,TGTGCCAGCACCCTCACAGGGGGCGCTAACTATGGCTACACCTTC,CASTLTGGANYGYTF
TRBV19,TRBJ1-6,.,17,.,TGTGCCAGTAGTATATATCCCTCCGACAGGATTAATTCACCCCTCCACTTT,CASSIYPSDRINSPLHF
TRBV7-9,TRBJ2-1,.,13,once,TGTGCCAGCAGCCAAGACAGAGGGAATGAGCAGTTCTTC,CASSQDRGNEQFF
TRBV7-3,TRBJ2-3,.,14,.,TGTGCCAGCAGCTTAGGGATGGGCACAGATACGCAGTATTTT,CASSLGMGTDTQYF
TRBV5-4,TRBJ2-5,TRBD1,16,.,TGTGCCAGCAGCTCATACTACAGGGGGCTCCAAGAGACCCAGTACTTC,CASSSYYRGLQETQYF
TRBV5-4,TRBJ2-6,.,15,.,TGTGCCAGCAGCCTAGACGGCTCTGGGGCCAACGTCCTGACTTTC,CASSLDGSGANVLTF
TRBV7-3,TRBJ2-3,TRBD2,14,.,TGTGCCAGCAGCTCAGGGGTAGCGGGAGAGCTTGCATATTTT,CASSSGVAGELAYF
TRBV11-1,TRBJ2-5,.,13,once,TGTGCCAGCAGCTTAATGTACCAAGAGACCCAGTACTTC,CASSLMYQETQYF
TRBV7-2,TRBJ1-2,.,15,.,TGTGCCAGCAGCTTAGATTCGGCCGGGGCGGAAGCCTACACCTTC,CASSLDSAGAEAYTF
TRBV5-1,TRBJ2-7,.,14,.,TGCGCCAGCAGCGCGGGAGACAGGGATGGGGAGCAGTACTTC,CASSAGDRDGEQYF
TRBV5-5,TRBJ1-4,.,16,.,TGTGCCAGCAGCTTGGGGCCAGGGCTTAGTAATGAAAAACTGTTTTTT,CASSLGPGLSNEKLFF
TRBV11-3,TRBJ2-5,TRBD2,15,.,TGTGCCAGCGAAAGCGGGAGGGAGGGCCAAGAGACCCAGTACTTC,CASESGREGQETQYF
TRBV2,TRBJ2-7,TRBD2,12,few,TGTGCCAGCAGGACTAGCGGCTACGAGCAGTACTTC,CASRTSGYEQYF
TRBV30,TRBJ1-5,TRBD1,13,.,TGTGCCTGGGGACAGGGGATTAATCAGCCCCAGCATTTT,CAWGQGINQPQHF
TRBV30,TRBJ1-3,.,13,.,TGTGCCTGGAGTGTAAACTCTGGAAACACCATATATTTT,CAWSVNSGNTIYF
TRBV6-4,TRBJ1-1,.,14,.,TGTGCCAGCAGAGAAACAGGGATTAACACTGAAGCTTTCTTT,CASRETGINTEAFF
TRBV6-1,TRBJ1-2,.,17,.,TGTGCCAGCAGCGAAGCCGGCCGCGGTAGGCCAGGCTATGGCTACACCTTC,CASSEAGRGRPGYGYTF
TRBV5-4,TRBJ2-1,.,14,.,TGTGCCAGCACCCCCCGCGAACACAGGGCGGGGCAGTTCTTC,CASTPREHRAGQFF
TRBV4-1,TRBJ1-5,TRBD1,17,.,TGCGCCAGCAGCCAAGGGCAGGGGGCTAAGGGGTATCAGCCCCAGCATTTT,CASSQGQGAKGYQPQHF
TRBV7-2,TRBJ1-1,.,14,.,TGTGCCAGCAGCTTAGCCTGGACGGGCGCTGAAGCTTTCTTT,CASSLAWTGAEAFF
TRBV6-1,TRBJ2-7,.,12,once,TGTGCCAGCAGTGAACAGGGCTACGAGCAGTACTTC,CASSEQGYEQYF
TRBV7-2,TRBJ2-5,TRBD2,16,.,TGTGCCAGCAGTCCTACTAGCGGGAGACGGGGGGAGACCCAGTACTTC,CASSPTSGRRGETQYF
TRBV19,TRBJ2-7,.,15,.,TGTGCCAGTAGTACCGTTGGGGGCGACAGCTACGAGCAGTACTTC,CASSTVGGDSYEQYF
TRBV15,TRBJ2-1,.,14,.,TGTGCCACCAGAACGACTGAACCGGCCACTGAGCAGTTCTTC,CATRTTEPATEQFF